This TCR beta chain is from a study of cytomegalovirus exposure and HLA in healthy donors. V lost 3 bases, J lost 4 bases, and 6 bases stayed unmatched. The CDR3 extends over 14 amino acids. Germline V gene sequence: CDR1 SGHDT, CDR2 YYEEEE. The PCR contained 60 Vbeta and 13 Jbeta primers. Generated by immunoSEQ multiplex PCR, the TCRdb table keeps only in-frame clones and is missing some. The table lists some 110,000 clones. The clonotype was recovered from a man aged 25 to 40 in good health and CMV-seronegative. The chain joins TRBV5-6 to TRBJ1-2; 7 bases are shared with TRBD1. The specimen was PBMCs. CDR3: CASSWAGQVYGYTF. The CDR3 DNA follows: TGTGCCAGCAGCTGGGCTGGACAGGTCTATGGCTACACCTTC. The full variable domain, completed using reference TRBV5-6 and TRBJ1-2, is DAGVTQSPTHLIKTRGQQVTLRCSPKSGHDTVSWYQQALGQGPQFIFQYYEEEERQRGNFPDRFSGHQFPNYSSELNVNALLLGDSALYLCASSWAGQVYGYTFGSGTRLTVV.